Presented here are 24 T cell receptor beta chains from one specimen sequenced in a study of OX40 agonist ivuxolimab in advanced cancers. The library relied on the immunoSEQ multiplex PCR assay. TCRdb re-hosts the immuneACCESS table, in-frame sequences only. Its copies lack some clones; in the studies checked, an unresolved V gene accounts for under half of them, and the cause for the rest is not known. The sample table records tens of thousands of clones; 78% of these occur just once. Clones ranked in the top ten supply 9.5% to 15% of the sample. The sample consisted of CD4+ or CD8+ T cells sorted from blood, taken in a trial of the OX40 agonist ivuxolimab. The receptor source for this set is an adult with an advanced solid tumor such as melanoma, head and neck, liver or kidney cancer.

The chain has TRBV15 and TRBJ1-5; possible D gene TRBD1, 5 bases. CDR1 is LNHNV, CDR2 YYDKDF, per germline (reference sequence). This CDR3 comprises 15 residues. The ends were cut back, 0 bases at V and 5 bases at J, with 11 bases in the middle. CDR3 coding DNA: TGTGCCACCAGCAGAGATCTTTGGGACGATCAGCCCCAGCATTTT. It encodes CATSRDLWDDQPQHF.

CDR3 sequence (DNA): TGTGCCAGCAGCTTAGATTGGTACGGACAGGGCCAAGAGACCCAGTACTTC. Protein: CASSLDWYGQGQETQYF. The chain employs TRBV7-9 and TRBJ2-5, with 8 bases aligning to TRBD1. The CDR3 spans 17 residues. Germline values: CDR1 SEHNR, CDR2 FQNEAQ (reference sequence). The trim removed 1 base at V and 1 base at J, leaving 8 bases unmatched.

The chain couples TRBV9 to TRBJ1-6; 7 nucleotides line up with TRBD1. In germline, CDR1 is SGDLS, CDR2 YYNGEE. V lost 4 bases to trimming and J lost 5 bases; unmatched junction nucleotides: 3. The CDR3 runs to 14 residues. CDR3 coding DNA: TGTGCCAGCAGCCAGGGGGGGGATAATTCACCCCTCCACTTT. Translated, it gives CASSQGGDNSPLHF.

To note about this clone: Other DNA variants within this sample encode the same CDR3. The J gene is TRBJ1-3, the V gene TRBV4-1; TRBD1 aligns across 10 bases. V was pared by 4 bases and J by 7 bases, with 7 bases of the junction left unmatched. Per germline, CDR1 MGHRA and CDR2 YSYEKL. The CDR3 covers 15 residues. The CDR3 loop is CASSPGTGDLNTIYF. The CDR3 nucleotides are TGCGCCAGCAGCCCTGGGACAGGGGACCTGAACACCATATATTTT.

The rearrangement links TRBV29-1 to TRBJ1-1; D gene unclear. Deletions cut 7 bases from V and 1 base from J, with 4 bases between. Germline V lookup: CDR1 SQVTM, CDR2 ANQGSEA. The CDR3 runs to 10 residues. The CDR3 here is CSASNTEAFF. CDR3 DNA: TGCAGCGCATCGAACACTGAAGCTTTCTTT.

V gene TRBV19 combines with J gene TRBJ2-7; TRBD1 is a possible D gene (5 bases). Germline assignment: CDR1 LNHDA and CDR2 SQIVND (reference sequence). V lost 6 bases and J 1 base, leaving 13 bases between the germline ends. The CDR3 spans 14 residues. This CDR3 is CASRVGLGSYEQYF. The CDR3 DNA is TGTGCCAGTAGAGTGGGGCTAGGATCCTACGAGCAGTACTTC.

The V gene is TRBV5-1, the J gene TRBJ1-2, with a weak D call TRBD1 (5 bases). This CDR3 is 14 amino acids long. V lost 3 bases and J lost 3, with 12 bases in between. Per germline, CDR1 SGHRS and CDR2 YFSETQ. The CDR3 DNA is TGCGCCAGCAGCTGGTCGACAGAAGACTATGGCTACACCTTC. It codes for CASSWSTEDYGYTF. Together with reference TRBV5-1 and TRBJ1-2, the CDR3 gives the full variable domain: KAGVTQTPRYLIKTRGQQVTLSCSPISGHRSVSWYQQTPGQGLQFLFEYFSETQRNKGNFPGRFSGRQFSNSRSEMNVSTLELGDSALYLCASSWSTEDYGYTFGSGTRLTVV.

In the case of this clone: Distinct nucleotide sequences in the sample also encode this CDR3. This chain joins TRBV15 and TRBJ2-7; no clear D gene. The germline V gene has CDR1 LNHNV and CDR2 YYDKDF (reference sequence). The CDR3 has 14 amino acids. The ends were cut back, 6 bases at V and 12 bases at J, with 24 bases in the middle. The CDR3 region is CATSSPTTGPKMYF. The DNA of the CDR3 is TGTGCCACCAGTAGCCCCACGACGGGCCCTAAGATGTACTTC.

This rearrangement joins TRBV7-6 to TRBJ2-7, with D hard to call. Germline V gives CDR1 SGHVS, CDR2 FNYEAQ. The CDR3 consists of 14 residues. Trimming cost V 4 bases and J 2 bases, with 12 bases left between them. CDR3 loop: CASSYLADPYEQYF. The CDR3 region has the DNA TGTGCCAGCAGCTACTTGGCCGATCCCTACGAGCAGTACTTC.

This chain links TRBV19 with TRBJ2-1; D perhaps matches TRBD1 (6 bases). Trimming took 7 bases from V and 0 from J, leaving 10 bases between them. The CDR3 contains 14 residues. Germline V CDR1 and CDR2: LNHDA, SQIVND (reference sequence). The CDR3 is CASKLDSSYNEQFF. The CDR3, as DNA: TGTGCCAGTAAGTTGGACAGCTCCTACAATGAGCAGTTCTTC. Full variable domain (rest looked up from reference TRBV19 and TRBJ2-1): DGGITQSPKYLFRKEGQNVTLSCEQNLNHDAMYWYRQDPGQGLRLIYYSQIVNDFQKGDIAEGYSVSREKKESFPLTVTSAQKNPTAFYLCASKLDSSYNEQFFGPGTRLTVL.

In this sample, this clone turned up a few times. The rearrangement links TRBV7-8 to TRBJ2-5; a possible D gene is TRBD2 (6 bases). The length of the CDR3 is 14 residues. Looked up from germline, CDR1 is SGHVS and CDR2 is FQNEAQ. Between the trimmed V and J ends, which lost 2 bases and 2 bases, there was a span of 9 bases. CDR3 amino acids: CASSLTLAQETQYF. The CDR3 region has the DNA TGTGCCAGCAGCTTAACTCTAGCGCAAGAGACCCAGTACTTC.

The chain couples TRBV13 to TRBJ2-6; TRBD2 might be the D (6 bases). Germline V lookup: CDR1 PRHDT, CDR2 FYEKMQ (reference sequence). This CDR3 has 20 amino acids. V dropped 3 bases and J dropped 0 bases, with 21 bases sitting between them. DNA for the CDR3: TGTGCCAGCAGCTTCCGCACGTGGAGGGAGGCAAACTCTGGGGCCAACGTCCTGACTTTC. It codes for CASSFRTWREANSGANVLTF.

For the CDR3, the DNA is TGTGCCAGCAGCCTTCACAGGGCTGGGGCCAACGTCCTGACTTTC. Protein product: CASSLHRAGANVLTF. The chain combines TRBV11-2 with TRBJ2-6, with D possibly TRBD1 on 6 matching bases. The CDR3 is made up of 15 amino acids. Per the germline V gene, CDR1 is SGHAT and CDR2 is FQNNGV. The germline V and J ends were trimmed by 5 bases and 2 bases, with 10 bases remaining between them.

The rearrangement uses TRBV20-1 and TRBJ1-4; TRBD1 aligns across 8 bases. V lost 6 bases and J lost 7; bases outside the gene matches: 1. This CDR3 spans 11 amino acids. Germline V CDR1 and CDR2: DFQATT, SNEGSKA (reference sequence). CDR3 sequence (DNA): TGCAGTGCCGACAGGGGTGAAAAACTGTTTTTT. Its protein product is CSADRGEKLFF.

This rearrangement joins TRBV5-6 to TRBJ2-2; D perhaps matches TRBD1 (6 bases). Trimming took off 3 bases at V and 4 bases at J, with 19 bases between the two ends. This CDR3 is built from 17 residues. Germline V CDR1 and CDR2: SGHDT, YYEEEE. DNA of the CDR3: TGTGCCAGCAGCTGGGAACAGGGTGCTGGAGGCACCGGGGAGCTGTTTTTT. Amino acid sequence: CASSWEQGAGGTGELFF.

V is TRBV9 and J is TRBJ2-7; D tentatively fits TRBD1 or TRBD2 (5 bases each). V was cut by 2 bases and J by 5 bases, with 11 bases left in between. This CDR3 region has 13 residues. CDR1 SGDLS and CDR2 YYNGEE come from the germline V gene. The CDR3 reads CASSVAGTHEQYF. The CDR3 region has the DNA TGTGCCAGCAGCGTTGCCGGGACCCACGAGCAGTACTTC.

J is TRBJ1-1 and V is TRBV9; TRBD1 matches at 8 bases. CDR3 length: 17 residues. Germline assignment: CDR1 SGDLS and CDR2 YYNGEE. After removal of 2 bases from V and 2 bases from J, the junction contained 11 bases not matched to a gene. The CDR3 DNA follows: TGTGCCAGCAGCGTCCTCCCCGGACAGGGCCTTAACACTGAAGCTTTCTTT. Its protein is CASSVLPGQGLNTEAFF.

The chain couples TRBV2 to TRBJ1-6; 7 bases are a match to TRBD1. Per germline, CDR1 SNHLY and CDR2 FYNNEI. V lost 6 bases and J lost 0; bases outside the gene matches: 8. This CDR3 has 17 amino acids. The DNA for the CDR3 is TGTGCCAGCAGCGCAGGGACAGTGAGCTCCTATAATTCACCCCTCCACTTT. Its protein is CASSAGTVSSYNSPLHF.

The chain carries TRBV11-2 and TRBJ2-1; D unclear. CDR3 size: 12 residues. Germline CDR1 is SGHAT and CDR2 is FQNNGV. V lost 4 bases and J lost 6, with 7 bases in between. The CDR3 protein is CASSSRSNEQFF. For the CDR3, the DNA is TGTGCCAGCAGCTCCCGGTCCAATGAGCAGTTCTTC.

The chain carries TRBV6-1 and TRBJ2-5; 8 nucleotides align to TRBD1. The CDR3 length is 14 residues. Germline V gives CDR1 MNHNS, CDR2 SASEGT. Trimming at V came to 8 bases and at J to 2 bases, leaving 7 bases not matched to a gene. The CDR3: CASGRTGGQETQYF. DNA for the CDR3: TGTGCCAGCGGACGCACAGGGGGTCAAGAGACCCAGTACTTC.

The chain is built from TRBV5-1 and TRBJ2-3; D gene uncertain. V lost 4 bases to trimming and J lost 1 base, with 10 bases between them. The CDR3 runs 14 residues. The V gene's germline CDR1 is SGHRS and CDR2 YFSETQ. The CDR3 coding sequence is TGCGCCAGCAGCATAGGAAAAGGCACAGATACGCAGTATTTT. Protein product: CASSIGKGTDTQYF. The entire variable domain, with the rest obtained from reference TRBV5-1 and TRBJ2-3, is as follows: KAGVTQTPRYLIKTRGQQVTLSCSPISGHRSVSWYQQTPGQGLQFLFEYFSETQRNKGNFPGRFSGRQFSNSRSEMNVSTLELGDSALYLCASSIGKGTDTQYFGPGTRLTVL.

The chain couples TRBV5-6 to TRBJ1-2, with D tentatively TRBD1 (6 bases). This CDR3 has 14 amino acids. Trimming took 4 bases from V and 0 from J, leaving 10 bases between them. From germline, CDR1 is SGHDT and CDR2 YYEEEE. CDR3 sequence: CASSTRGTNYGYTF. The CDR3 DNA reads as TGTGCCAGCAGCACGAGGGGGACTAACTATGGCTACACCTTC.

The genes are TRBV6-5 and TRBJ2-7; 10 nucleotides agree with TRBD1. CDR3 length equals 15 residues. Trimming at V came to 6 bases and at J to 7 bases, leaving 12 bases not matched to a gene. The V gene's germline CDR1 is MNHEY and CDR2 SVGAGI. CDR3 bases: TGTGCCAGCAGGGCCCCGGGACAGGGGATAAGGGAGCAGTACTTC. It specifies CASRAPGQGIREQYF.

The chain is built from TRBV5-4 and TRBJ1-1; no clear D gene. Trimming removed 2 bases at V and 0 bases at J, with 8 bases between. CDR3 length: 14 amino acids. CDR1 is SGHNT and CDR2 is YYREEE in the germline V gene (reference sequence). CDR3 region: CASSFERLNTEAFF. CDR3 nucleotides: TGTGCCAGCAGCTTCGAAAGACTGAACACTGAAGCTTTCTTT.